The next 2 T cell receptor beta chains were all read from a single sample in a study of identical twins. TCRdb used MiXCR to reprocess the 5' RACE reads, holding one entry per CDR3 protein. This sample yields 460,000 or so distinct CDR3 sequences, of which around 14% are seen a single time; around 0.48% belongs to the top ten. These data also featured in a second study, about yellow fever vaccine responses in identical twins.

The sequencing sample was made of CD4+ T cells sorted from blood. The source is a woman between 18 and 29 years old in good health.

This rearrangement joins TRBV20-1 to TRBJ2-7; unclear D gene. The germline gives CDR1 DFQATT, CDR2 SNEGSKA (reference sequence). Trimming took 4 bases from V and 6 from J, leaving 10 bases between them. The CDR3 has 11 residues. CDR3 nucleotides: TGCAGTGCTATGGACGGTCCCGAGCAGTACTTC. This encodes CSAMDGPEQYF.

J is TRBJ2-7 and V is TRBV6-5, with 8 bases lining up with TRBD1. The ends lost 4 bases at V and 4 bases at J; junction bases unmatched: 12. Germline-derived CDR1 and CDR2 are MNHEY and SVGAGI. This CDR3 has 16 residues. The CDR3 DNA follows: TGTGCCAGCAGTTCAGGAAAAACAGGGGGGTTGTACGAGCAGTACTTC. As protein: CASSSGKTGGLYEQYF.